Below are 10 T cell receptor beta chains sequenced from a single sample in a study of blood T cells in healthy people across ages. Using a J-beta primer mix together with a sample-barcoded 5' primer, a second PCR was run for roughly 7 to 11 cycles. One entry per CDR3 protein results from TCRdb running MiXCR on the 5' RACE reads. The sample lists hundreds of thousands of distinct CDR3 sequences; 40% to 50% were seen once. Sequenced sample: blood. The receptors shown here come from a man aged 55 to 69 in good health.

As concerns this clonotype: The junction departs from the called germline gene at one end, perhaps through a read error. The V and J genes are TRBV7-2 and TRBJ2-5; D is unclear. There are 13 residues in the CDR3. Germline values: CDR1 SGHTA, CDR2 FQGNSA. The CDR3 DNA follows: TGTGCCTGCAGCCACGACCGGCAAGAGACCCAGTACTTC. As protein: CACSHDRQETQYF.

This clonotype has a count of ten or more. V usage is TRBV29-1 and J usage is TRBJ2-1; 11 nucleotides line up with TRBD2. Germline V lookup: CDR1 SQVTM, CDR2 ANQGSEA. The CDR3 totals 14 residues. After removal of 4 bases from V and 9 bases from J, the junction contained 8 bases not matched to a gene. CDR3 sequence: CSVARSGGAGEQFF. The CDR3 bases are TGCAGCGTTGCGCGTAGCGGGGGGGCGGGTGAGCAGTTCTTC.

This chain connects TRBV5-1 to TRBJ2-4, with 8 bases that match TRBD2. CDR1 and CDR2 (germline): SGHRS, YFSETQ. The CDR3 is 12 amino acids. The V and J ends lost 3 bases and 10 bases, in that order; junction bases with no gene match: 3. This CDR3 reads CASSSSGGIQYF. CDR3 bases: TGCGCCAGCAGCTCCAGCGGGGGAATTCAGTACTTC.

This clonotype was seen more than once but under ten times. The rearrangement links TRBV29-1 to TRBJ1-1; D gene uncertain. CDR1 is SQVTM, CDR2 ANQGSEA, per germline. CDR3 length equals 12 residues. V lost 4 bases and J lost 1, with 7 bases in between. The CDR3 is CSVVRQNTEAFF. CDR3 in DNA: TGCAGCGTTGTACGTCAGAACACTGAAGCTTTCTTT.

The V call is TRBV7-8, the J call TRBJ2-7; D tentatively reads TRBD1 or TRBD2 (5 bases each). The CDR3 is 12 residues long. The germline V gene encodes CDR1 SGHVS and CDR2 FQNEAQ. V lost 5 bases, J lost 6 bases, and 11 bases lay in between. CDR3 amino acids: CASSRSGAEQYF. Here the CDR3 DNA reads TGTGCCAGCAGCCGCTCCGGGGCCGAGCAGTACTTC.

The chain uses TRBV20-1 and TRBJ1-4, with TRBD1 identical over 7 bases. V was pared by 2 bases and J by 0 bases, with 12 bases of the junction left unmatched. The CDR3 is 18 amino acids. The germline gives CDR1 DFQATT, CDR2 SNEGSKA (reference sequence). The CDR3: CSARPFAGQPATNEKLFF. The CDR3, as DNA: TGCAGTGCTAGACCCTTCGCGGGACAGCCCGCAACTAATGAAAAACTGTTTTTT.

The chain uses TRBV15 and TRBJ2-7; no definite D call. V was trimmed by 0 bases and J by 1 base, leaving 7 bases between them. Looked up from germline, CDR1 is LNHNV and CDR2 is YYDKDF (reference sequence). This CDR3 spans 14 amino acids. CDR3 sequence reads: CATSRDRVSYEQYF. CDR3 DNA: TGTGCCACCAGCAGAGATAGGGTTTCCTACGAGCAGTACTTC.

The rearrangement uses TRBV28 and TRBJ2-4, with TRBD1 matching over 7 bases. TRBJ2-7 matches the DNA end more closely, so the J call is doubtful. The CDR3 runs to 14 residues. In germline, CDR1 is MDHEN, CDR2 SYDVKM. The CDR3: CASSQHRGAYEQYF. The DNA of the CDR3 is TGTGCCAGCAGTCAACACAGGGGAGCCTACGAGCAGTACTTC.

This chain joins TRBV20-1 and TRBJ2-3; TRBD2 is a possible D gene (5 bases). From germline, CDR1 is DFQATT and CDR2 SNEGSKA (reference sequence). This CDR3 spans 14 amino acids. The V end lost 0 bases, the J end lost 1 base, and 8 bases lay between the germline ends. Here the CDR3 reads CSARDWRGTDTQYF. CDR3 DNA: TGCAGTGCTAGAGATTGGCGGGGCACAGATACGCAGTATTTT.

V and J are TRBV6-2 or TRBV6-3 and TRBJ1-5; 8 bases fit TRBD1. The CDR3 has 14 amino acids. Germline V gives CDR1 MNHEY, CDR2 SVGEGT. V dropped 5 bases and J dropped 5; count of bases not matched to a gene: 5. The CDR3 bases are TGTGCCAGCAGTGTAGGGACAGGACATCAGCCCCAGCATTTT. Protein: CASSVGTGHQPQHF.